This T cell receptor (beta chain) appears in the sequencing data of a study of T cells in narcolepsy. Notes on the study in general: Reportedly, autoreactive clonotypes were serially detected in patients' blood but not controls'. Autoreactive HCRT-specific and TRIB2-specific clonotypes were marked in same-patient CSF-versus-blood CD4+ comparisons.

Germline V lookup: CDR1 LNHDA, CDR2 SQIVND (reference sequence). After removal of 6 bases from V and 0 bases from J, the junction contained 9 bases not matched to a gene. This CDR3 region has 16 residues. TCRdb's copy holds only in-frame clones and misses some; the assay was immunoSEQ multiplex PCR. The sample lists tens of thousands of clones, approximately 85% seen once, with 10% in the top ten. As for this clone: Its antigen is as yet unknown.

Sequencing was done on a sample of memory (CD45RA-) CD4+ T cells from blood. The receptor's source is a human donor in good health. This chain joins TRBV19 and TRBJ1-1, with TRBD1 matching 8 bases. The DNA for the CDR3 is TGTGCCAGTAGCCCAATAGGGACAGGACTGAACACTGAAGCTTTCTTT. This translates into CASSPIGTGLNTEAFF.